This T cell receptor beta chain was observed in a study of T cells after yellow fever vaccination. The germline CDR1 and CDR2 sequences are KGHDR and SFDVKD. Losses at the gene ends were 7 bases for V and 1 base for J; bases not matched to a gene: 7. The CDR3 is 15 amino acids. TCRdb analysed the 5' RACE reads with MiXCR anew, one entry per CDR3 protein. The sample has some 200,000 distinct CDR3 sequences, more than 9.5% seen once; the top ten hold 35% to 40%. The sequence derives from a man between 18 and 35 years old who received the YFV17D yellow fever vaccine. The rearrangement uses TRBV24-1 and TRBJ1-1; 8 bases match TRBD1. Sequences were derived from CD8+ T cells sorted from PBMCs, sampled 15 days after the yellow fever booster vaccination. This CDR3 reads CATRGYGQGNTEAFF. DNA for the CDR3: TGTGCCACCAGAGGATATGGACAGGGGAACACTGAAGCTTTCTTT.